The clone carrying this TCR beta chain was seen once. Its specificity is not known. The time point: week 47, end of study. Vaccine doses each comprised 300 ug of mutant IDH1 20-mer peptide, with topical imiquimod. The sample originates from a study of a mutant IDH1 vaccine in newly diagnosed glioma. Only in-frame clones appear in the TCRdb table, and some are missing; sequencing was by immunoSEQ multiplex PCR. This sample yields about 94,000 clones, of which roughly 91% are seen a single time; 0.6% to 0.95% belongs to the top ten. V was pared by 0 bases and J by 2 bases, with 8 bases between. CDR1 and CDR2 (germline): MNHEY, SVGAGI. The CDR3 runs to 16 residues.

The TCR comes from a woman in her forties or fifties with glioma. This sequence joins TRBV6-5 and TRBJ1-6; D is ambiguous. The sequenced sample was PBMCs, obtained from a glioma patient whose treatment included an IDH1 peptide vaccine. In nucleotides, the CDR3 is TGTGCCAGCAGTTACTCGGGCAACACCTATAATTCACCCCTCCACTTT. Residues: CASSYSGNTYNSPLHF.